The 11 T cell receptor beta chains below were found in one sample sequenced in a study of blood T cell repertoires in COVID-19. Libraries were prepared by immunoSEQ multiplex PCR; TCRdb keeps only in-frame clonotypes and omits some of them. The data show a few hundred thousand clones, approximately 86% seen once. Specimen: peripheral blood. These receptors all come from an older woman with COVID-19, enrolled during active disease.

The chain has TRBV5-1 and TRBJ2-5; TRBD2 matches at 11 bases. Per germline, CDR1 SGHRS and CDR2 YFSETQ. V shed 1 base, J shed 2 bases, and the junction held 7 bases outside the gene matches. This CDR3 is built from 17 residues. CDR3 DNA: TGCGCCAGCAGCTTGCGAGTTATAGCGGGGGGGCAAGAGACCCAGTACTTC. Residues: CASSLRVIAGGQETQYF.

The V and J genes are TRBV19 and TRBJ2-7; 7 bases line up with TRBD1. This CDR3 is built from 15 residues. V was pared by 3 bases and J by 2 bases, with 7 bases of the junction left unmatched. From germline, CDR1 is LNHDA and CDR2 SQIVND (reference sequence). The CDR3 sequence is CASSMAGTATYEQYF. The CDR3 nucleotides read TGTGCCAGTAGTATGGCCGGGACAGCTACCTACGAGCAGTACTTC.

This clone was found once. This chain connects TRBV5-5 to TRBJ2-2; no definite D call. The CDR3 consists of 14 residues. Germline V gives CDR1 SGHKS, CDR2 YYEKEE (reference sequence). The ends were cut back, 5 bases at V and 7 bases at J, with 15 bases in the middle. CDR3 in DNA: TGTGCCAGCAGTCTGTTAGTCTTTTTCGGGGAGCTGTTTTTT. Translating it yields CASSLLVFFGELFF.

A single count supports this clone. The chain links TRBV10-3 to TRBJ2-7; maybe TRBD1 (5 bases). The CDR3 contains 14 residues. V was trimmed by 0 bases and J by 0 bases, leaving 6 bases between them. Germline assignment: CDR1 ENHRY and CDR2 SYGVKD. The CDR3 DNA is TGTGCCATCAGTGAGTCGACAGCCTCCTACGAGCAGTACTTC. Protein product: CAISESTASYEQYF.

This clone has just one count. The chain recombines TRBV3-1 (or the pseudogene TRBV3-2) with TRBJ2-1, with 12 positions matching TRBD2. CDR1 and CDR2 from the germline V gene are LGHDT and YNNKEL (reference sequence). Unmatched junction bases numbered 10, after V lost 1 base and J lost 6 bases. CDR3 length: 18 amino acids. As DNA, the CDR3 is TGTGCCAGCAGCCAAGGATCTCTAGCGGGGGGGCCTAGCAATGAGCAGTTCTTC. Encoded protein: CASSQGSLAGGPSNEQFF.

The chain recombines TRBV7-8 with TRBJ2-3; D possibly corresponds to TRBD1 (5 bases). Germline V gene data show CDR1 as SGHVS and CDR2 as FQNEAQ. The CDR3 has 14 residues. Trimming stripped 1 base from V and 6 bases from J, with 11 bases between. In nucleotides, the CDR3 is TGTGCCAGCAGCTTAGTTGGGGCGGACGATACGCAGTATTTT. It specifies CASSLVGADDTQYF.

V is TRBV10-3 and J is TRBJ1-2; 9 nucleotides match TRBD1. CDR1 ENHRY and CDR2 SYGVKD come from the germline V gene. CDR3 length: 15 amino acids. With V trimmed by 7 bases and J by 4 bases, 10 bases remained unmatched. CDR3: CAITEPGQGSYGYTF. In nucleotides, the CDR3 is TGTGCCATCACCGAACCGGGACAGGGCTCCTATGGCTACACCTTC.

The V gene is TRBV3-1 (or the pseudogene TRBV3-2), the J gene TRBJ2-7; 7 bases are shared with TRBD1. The CDR3 is made up of 15 amino acids. Germline CDR1 reads LGHDT; CDR2 reads YNNKEL (reference sequence). V lost 5 bases, J lost 3 bases, and 10 bases stayed unmatched. The chain's CDR3 is CASSSPGQEYYEQYF. The CDR3 coding sequence is TGTGCCAGCAGCTCTCCAGGACAGGAGTACTACGAGCAGTACTTC.

The J gene is TRBJ2-1, the V gene TRBV5-6; 11 bases match TRBD2. Unmatched junction bases numbered 5, after V lost 1 base and J lost 8 bases. Looked up from germline, CDR1 is SGHDT and CDR2 is YYEEEE. The CDR3 is made up of 15 amino acids. The chain's CDR3 is CASSLISGGVHEQFF. For the CDR3, the DNA is TGTGCCAGCAGCTTGATTAGCGGGGGGGTCCATGAGCAGTTCTTC.

This clone was counted only a few times. The chain has TRBV9 and TRBJ1-1; 9 bases agree with TRBD1. The CDR3 length is 16 residues. Germline V gene lookup returns CDR1 SGDLS and CDR2 YYNGEE. V dropped 4 bases and J dropped 4; count of bases not matched to a gene: 11. CDR3 nucleotides: TGTGCCAGCAGCCCTCCCGGACAGGGGCAGGTCACTGAAGCTTTCTTT. This codes for CASSPPGQGQVTEAFF.

This chain links TRBV9 with TRBJ1-2, with 11 bases lining up with TRBD1. After removal of 0 bases from V and 6 bases from J, the junction contained 4 bases not matched to a gene. Germline V CDR1 and CDR2: SGDLS, YYNGEE. The CDR3 contains 15 residues. The CDR3 DNA is TGTGCCAGCAGCGTAGGGACAGGGGGCTTTGATGGCTACACCTTC. The encoded protein is CASSVGTGGFDGYTF. The full variable domain, completed using reference TRBV9 and TRBJ1-2, is DSGVTQTPKHLITATGQRVTLRCSPRSGDLSVYWYQQSLDQGLQFLIQYYNGEERAKGNILERFSAQQFPDLHSELNLSSLELGDSALYFCASSVGTGGFDGYTFGSGTRLTVV.